The sequence of this TCR beta chain was determined in a study of somatic mutations in cytotoxic T cells in rheumatoid arthritis. Study observations and caveats: Statistical analysis of the slight TRBV07 underrepresentation in rheumatoid arthritis patients did not adjust for multiple comparisons. Clonality of CD8+ T cells, which was compared between rheumatoid arthritis patients and age-matched healthy controls, did not differ significantly. Each of about an eighth of the roughly 65 patients had a largest CD8+ clone that made up more than 20% of CD8+ cells.

Women made up around 55% of the healthy controls, who were blood donors with a median age of roughly 60 years (range about 21-70). Measured with immunoSEQ multiplex PCR; TCRdb has only the in-frame clones, and not every one. The sample lists 20,000 or so clones; almost 85% were seen once. The CDR3 loop spans 14 amino acids. The ends lost 1 base at V and 4 bases at J; junction bases unmatched: 3. Germline-derived CDR1 and CDR2 are SGHAT and FQNNGV. Of note for this clone: Its target is unknown.

Sequenced input: CD8+ T cells sorted from blood. This TCR was sampled from a woman aged 45 to 65 in good health. The V and J genes are TRBV11-2 and TRBJ2-7, with 8 bases fitting TRBD1. CDR3 amino acids: CASSLGTGNYEQYF. CDR3 coding DNA: TGTGCCAGCAGCTTAGGGACAGGGAATTACGAGCAGTACTTC.